Listed below are T cell receptor beta chains from one sample, sequenced in a study of T cell responses to AZD1222 COVID-19 vaccine. The repertoire was sequenced with immunoSEQ multiplex PCR; TCRdb's copy has only in-frame clones and lacks some. Counted here are approximately 140,000 clones, about nine tenths occurring once; the ten biggest clones make up roughly 1%. This material consisted of peripheral blood, taken 28 days after the second AZD1222 dose. Every receptor here comes from an adult who received the AZD1222 COVID-19 vaccine. CDR3s include the opening cysteine and the closing phenylalanine or tryptophan. A D gene is named only where the DNA matches it firmly. Not every row has a clone size; where given, it reads once, few, many or a size class.

. | 15 | TRBJ1-1 | . | TRBV7-8 | TGTGCCAGCAGCTTAGGGTCAGGGTTGAACACTGAAGCTTTCTTT | CASSLGSGLNTEAFF
TRBD1 | 15 | TRBJ1-1 | . | TRBV19 | TGTGCCAGTAAGCCCGGGACAGGGTCAAACACTGAAGCTTTCTTT | CASKPGTGSNTEAFF
TRBD2 | 14 | TRBJ2-1 | . | TRBV27 | TGTGCCAGCAACGGGGGGTCTAGCGGGCGTAGGGAGTTCTTC | CASNGGSSGRREFF
. | 15 | TRBJ2-2 | once | TRBV30 | TGTGCCTGGGAACCCTCCGACAGAAACACCGGGGAGCTGTTTTTT | CAWEPSDRNTGELFF
. | 14 | TRBJ2-2 | few | TRBV7-9 | TGTGCCAGCAGCAAAACCCCAGGGCCCGGGGAGCTGTTTTTT | CASSKTPGPGELFF
TRBD1 | 14 | TRBJ1-1 | . | TRBV19 | TGTGCCAGTAGTATTACAGGGGGCGCGACTGAAGCTTTCTTT | CASSITGGATEAFF
TRBD2 | 15 | TRBJ2-2 | . | TRBV7-2 | TGTGCCAGCAGTCTCGGTGGGCGGGGGACCGGGGAGCTGTTTTTT | CASSLGGRGTGELFF
TRBD1 | 17 | TRBJ2-2 | . | TRBV10-2 | TGCGCCAGCAGTGCGATAGGGGGCATCATCAACACCGGGGAGCTGTTTTTT | CASSAIGGIINTGELFF
. | 13 | TRBJ2-7 | . | TRBV30 | TGTGCCTGGAGTGCTAGTGTGGCCTACGAGCAGTACTTC | CAWSASVAYEQYF
. | 11 | TRBJ1-4 | . | TRBV2 | TGTGCCAGCGGAGATAATGAAAAACTGTTTTTT | CASGDNEKLFF
TRBD1 | 13 | TRBJ1-1 | . | TRBV19 | TGTGCCAGTAAGGACAGGGCGGGCACTGAAGCTTTCTTT | CASKDRAGTEAFF
. | 13 | TRBJ2-2 | . | TRBV6-2/TRBV6-3 | TGTGCCAGCAGTTACGGGGGTACCGGGGAGCTGTTTTTT | CASSYGGTGELFF
. | 15 | TRBJ2-1 | once | TRBV7-3 | TGTGCCAGCAGCTTATTGGTGAGCTCCTACAATGAGCAGTTCTTC | CASSLLVSSYNEQFF
. | 12 | TRBJ1-2 | . | TRBV30 | TGTGCCTGGAGTGTAGAACTATGGGGCTACACCTTC | CAWSVELWGYTF
. | 16 | TRBJ1-5 | . | TRBV7-6 | TGTGCCAGCAGCTCCCGGTCGGGGGGGATCAATCAGCCCCAGCATTTT | CASSSRSGGINQPQHF
TRBD1 | 16 | TRBJ2-7 | . | TRBV23-1 | TGCGCCAGCAGTCTCCCGGACAGGAATCTCTCCTACGAGCAGTACTTC | CASSLPDRNLSYEQYF
TRBD1 | 14 | TRBJ2-7 | . | TRBV10-3 | TGTGCCATCACCGGGACAGGCGCGTTGTCCGAGCAGTACTTC | CAITGTGALSEQYF
TRBD2 | 17 | TRBJ2-7 | . | TRBV12-5 | TGTGCTAGTGGTTTTTCGGTAGCTAGCGGGAGGGCCTACGAGCAGTACTTC | CASGFSVASGRAYEQYF
TRBD1 | 15 | TRBJ1-6 | . | TRBV9 | TGTGCCAGCAGCGCCAGACAGGGGGTTGATTCACCCCTCCACTTT | CASSARQGVDSPLHF
. | 14 | TRBJ1-5 | . | TRBV7-2 | TGTGCCAGCAGCCCTTCCGGGGCCAGTCAGCCCCAGCATTTT | CASSPSGASQPQHF
. | 14 | TRBJ1-4 | . | TRBV18 | TGTGCCAGCTCACCTTGGGCAACTAATGAAAAACTGTTTTTT | CASSPWATNEKLFF
. | 14 | TRBJ1-4 | . | TRBV3-1/TRBV3-2 | TGTGCCAGCAGCCAAGATCCGGGGAGGGAAAAACTGTTTTTT | CASSQDPGREKLFF
. | 13 | TRBJ2-1 | once | TRBV6-4 | TGTGCCAGCAGTGATAAGGCCTACAATGAGCAGTTCTTC | CASSDKAYNEQFF
. | 15 | TRBJ2-3 | . | TRBV5-1 | TGCGCCAGCAGCTTGGTTGTCGGAGGCACAGATACGCAGTATTTT | CASSLVVGGTDTQYF
TRBD2 | 18 | TRBJ2-5 | . | TRBV28 | TGTGCCAGCAGTTCACTAGGGACTAGCGGGAGGAGGGGAGAGACCCAGTACTTC | CASSSLGTSGRRGETQYF
. | 12 | TRBJ2-7 | . | TRBV3-1/TRBV3-2 | TGTGCCAGCAGCCAAGGGCCCTACGAGCAGTACTTC | CASSQGPYEQYF
TRBD1 | 15 | TRBJ2-1 | once | TRBV24-1 | TGTGCCACCAGTGAGGGGGGACAGGGACTCTATGAGCAGTTCTTC | CATSEGGQGLYEQFF
TRBD2 | 18 | TRBJ2-1 | . | TRBV9 | TGTGCCAGCAGCGTAGGCCGGTCAGCGGGAGGGCAGAGGGATGAGCAGTTCTTC | CASSVGRSAGGQRDEQFF
TRBD1 | 17 | TRBJ2-7 | few | TRBV11-3 | TGTGCCAGCAGCTCCCTGCCGAGGGACAGATACTCCTACGAGCAGTACTTC | CASSSLPRDRYSYEQYF
. | 13 | TRBJ1-6 | . | TRBV30 | TGTGCCTGGGACCGGGACGAGAATTCACCCCTCCACTTT | CAWDRDENSPLHF
. | 17 | TRBJ2-2 | . | TRBV7-3 | TGTGCCAGCAGCTTAACACAGACTAGGGCGAACACCGGGGAGCTGTTTTTT | CASSLTQTRANTGELFF
. | 17 | TRBJ2-5 | . | TRBV4-1 | TGCGCCAGCAGCCAAGGGTTCGGAGGAGGTGAAGGTGAGACCCAGTACTTC | CASSQGFGGGEGETQYF
TRBD2 | 16 | TRBJ2-3 | . | TRBV4-1 | TGCGCCAGCAGCCAAGCACTAGCGGGGAGAACAGATACGCAGTATTTT | CASSQALAGRTDTQYF
. | 16 | TRBJ1-5 | . | TRBV5-6 | TGTGCCAGCAGTTTAATCCGGGACACTAGCAATCAGCCCCAGCATTTT | CASSLIRDTSNQPQHF
. | 17 | TRBJ2-4 | . | TRBV5-1 | TGCGCCAGCAGCTTGGGCCTGACCGCCCCAGCCAAAAACATTCAGTACTTC | CASSLGLTAPAKNIQYF
. | 14 | TRBJ1-3 | . | TRBV6-6 | TGTGCCAGCAGTTATGACCACTCTGGAAACACCATATATTTT | CASSYDHSGNTIYF
. | 16 | TRBJ1-4 | . | TRBV6-5 | TGTGCCAGCAGTTACTCGAGAGGGTGGGCTAATGAAAAACTGTTTTTT | CASSYSRGWANEKLFF